This entry lists 26 T cell receptor beta chains sequenced from one sample in a study of STAT5B mutations in CD4+ large granular lymphocyte leukemia. The method was immunoSEQ multiplex PCR; TCRdb's version includes in-frame clones alone and lacks a portion of them. The sample gives about 21,000 clones, roughly 76% of which show up once; about 4% is in the top ten. The sequenced material came from CD4+ T cells from blood buffy coats. These receptor sequences come from a human donor in good health.

This chain uses TRBV2 with TRBJ2-1; the match to TRBD2 covers 8 bases. The germline gives CDR1 SNHLY, CDR2 FYNNEI. The V gene end was trimmed by 4 bases and the J gene end by 0 bases; junction bases not matched to a gene: 14. The length of the CDR3 is 19 residues. The CDR3 reads CASSVSGLAFGDSYNEQFF. CDR3 sequence (DNA): TGTGCCAGCAGTGTCTCAGGACTAGCCTTCGGTGACTCCTACAATGAGCAGTTCTTC.

This clone occurred a few times. The gene calls are TRBV7-2 and TRBJ1-2; no clear D. Germline values: CDR1 SGHTA, CDR2 FQGNSA. The CDR3 runs 15 residues. The germline V and J ends were trimmed by 1 base and 4 bases, with 13 bases remaining between them. For the CDR3, the DNA is TGTGCCAGCAGCTTAGATTTCGTGTCGTTCTATGGCTACACCTTC. Translation gives CASSLDFVSFYGYTF.

The chain combines TRBV10-3 with TRBJ1-2, with a weak D call TRBD1 (5 bases). Per the germline V gene, CDR1 is ENHRY and CDR2 is SYGVKD. The CDR3 contains 14 residues. Trimming took off 6 bases at V and 2 bases at J, with 13 bases between the two ends. The CDR3 DNA is TGTGCCATCAGCCCCCTCGGGGGGAACTATGGCTACACCTTC. Protein sequence: CAISPLGGNYGYTF.

This rearrangement joins TRBV5-1 to TRBJ2-3; maybe TRBD2 (6 bases). This CDR3 has 15 amino acids. V was shortened by 3 bases and J by 0 bases, with 11 bases between the two germline ends. The germline V gene has CDR1 SGHRS and CDR2 YFSETQ. The CDR3 DNA sequence: TGCGCCAGCAGCTCCTCCGGGACTAGCACAGATACGCAGTATTTT. This encodes CASSSSGTSTDTQYF.

V and J are TRBV28 and TRBJ2-7; 9 bases map to TRBD1. The germline CDR1 and CDR2 sequences are MDHEN and SYDVKM. Trimming took 8 bases from V and 4 from J; bases not matched to a gene: 9. The CDR3 sequence is 14 residues long. The CDR3 bases are TGTGCCAGCCAACCCGGGACAGGGAAGTACGAGCAGTACTTC. It is translated as CASQPGTGKYEQYF.

The J gene is TRBJ1-5, the V gene TRBV6-5; 7 nucleotides line up with TRBD1. The CDR3 covers 15 residues. Germline V gives CDR1 MNHEY, CDR2 SVGAGI. V gave up 8 bases and J gave up 4 bases; unmatched junction bases: 11. The CDR3 DNA follows: TGTGCCAGCCGGCCCGGGACAGCCAAAAATCAGCCCCAGCATTTT. Amino acid sequence: CASRPGTAKNQPQHF.

The chain has TRBV21-1 and TRBJ1-6; the tabulated D call, TRBD1, remains unverified against the DNA. TRBV21-1 is a listed pseudogene. CDR3 length equals 21 residues. The DNA for the CDR3 is TGTGCCAGCAGCGTCTCGAGGGGGCAAGAAACGCCGAGCTCCTATAATTCACCCCTCCACTTT. Protein product: CASSVSRGQETPSSYNSPLHF.

The J gene is TRBJ2-2, the V gene TRBV28; 7 bases agree with TRBD2. The V gene's germline CDR1 is MDHEN and CDR2 SYDVKM. This CDR3 is 14 amino acids long. The V segment lost 4 bases and the J segment 6 bases; nucleotides outside the gene matches: 5. CDR3 residues: CASSSISGAGELFF. CDR3 nucleotide sequence: TGTGCCAGCAGTTCGATCAGCGGGGCCGGGGAGCTGTTTTTT.

This clone has a single count. This chain joins TRBV2 and TRBJ2-2, with D possibly matching TRBD1 (6 bases). V was clipped by 6 bases and J by 0 bases, with 8 bases between them. The CDR3 is made up of 14 amino acids. Germline CDR1 is SNHLY and CDR2 is FYNNEI. CDR3 protein: CASRGQTNTGELFF. The CDR3 coding sequence is TGTGCCAGCAGAGGACAGACGAACACCGGGGAGCTGTTTTTT.

The gene calls are TRBV11-3 and TRBJ2-3, with 9 bases aligning to TRBD2. Germline-derived CDR1 and CDR2 are SGHNT and YENEEA. The CDR3 runs to 16 residues. V lost 1 base, J lost 6 bases, and 8 bases stayed unmatched. CDR3 amino acids: CASSLGVSGRSDTQYF. CDR3 nucleotide sequence: TGTGCCAGCAGCTTAGGTGTCAGCGGGAGGTCGGATACGCAGTATTTT.

The chain combines TRBV7-2 with TRBJ2-3, with 12 bases matching TRBD1. Germline-derived CDR1 and CDR2 are SGHTA and FQGNSA. The V and J ends lost 6 bases and 1 base, in that order; junction bases with no gene match: 8. CDR3 size: 17 residues. The CDR3 loop reads CASRSGTGGIRTDTQYF. CDR3 DNA sequence: TGTGCCAGCAGATCCGGGACAGGGGGCATACGCACAGATACGCAGTATTTT.

This clone came up a few times. V usage is TRBV30 and J usage is TRBJ1-4; no reliable D call. Germline CDR1 reads GTSNPN; CDR2 reads SVGIG (reference sequence). The CDR3 has 15 residues. Between the trimmed V and J ends, which lost 4 bases and 4 bases, there was a span of 16 bases. The CDR3 spells CAWTLGYGVNEKLFF. CDR3 DNA: TGTGCCTGGACCTTAGGGTACGGAGTTAATGAAAAACTGTTTTTT.

The rearrangement links TRBV6-5 to TRBJ2-1, with D perhaps TRBD1 (5 bases). The CDR3 consists of 13 residues. CDR1 and CDR2 (germline): MNHEY, SVGAGI. Trimming pared 2 bases from V and 9 bases from J, leaving 11 bases between. CDR3 region: CASSYRTPGEQFF. As DNA, the CDR3 is TGTGCCAGCAGTTACCGGACACCCGGTGAGCAGTTCTTC.

The V gene is TRBV11-3, the J gene TRBJ1-3, with D possibly TRBD1 on 6 matching bases. Trimming stripped 0 bases from V and 2 bases from J, with 11 bases between. The CDR3 loop spans 16 amino acids. CDR1 is SGHNT and CDR2 is YENEEA in the germline V gene. The CDR3: CASSLDSAGAGNTIYF. The CDR3 bases are TGTGCCAGCAGCTTAGATTCGGCAGGGGCTGGAAACACCATATATTTT.

This clone appeared a single time. V usage is TRBV11-2 and J usage is TRBJ2-3, with D maybe TRBD2 (6 bases). CDR1 is SGHAT, CDR2 FQNNGV, per germline. V shed 2 bases and J shed 1 base, with 7 bases lying between them. This CDR3 is 14 amino acids long. CDR3 sequence reads: CASSLSGGTDTQYF. As DNA, the CDR3 is TGTGCCAGCAGCTTATCGGGAGGCACAGATACGCAGTATTTT.

The chain employs TRBV4-1 and TRBJ1-5; D gene uncertain. Germline CDR1 MGHRA, CDR2 YSYEKL. V was trimmed by 6 bases and J by 6 bases, leaving 21 bases between them. CDR3 length equals 16 residues. The DNA of the CDR3 is TGCGCCAGCAGACAAAAACTCGACCCCCTGGGTCAGCCCCAGCATTTT. Its protein product is CASRQKLDPLGQPQHF.

The chain's CDR3 is CASSLPRTVYSNQPQHF. Here the CDR3 DNA reads TGTGCCAGCAGTTTGCCCCGGACAGTTTATAGCAATCAGCCCCAGCATTTT. The V and J genes are TRBV28 and TRBJ1-5, with D perhaps TRBD1 (6 bases). The V and J ends lost 3 bases and 0 bases respectively, with 15 bases between them. This CDR3 spans 17 amino acids. The germline V gene encodes CDR1 MDHEN and CDR2 SYDVKM.

The chain uses TRBV10-2 and TRBJ2-7; D tentatively reads TRBD1 or TRBD2 (8 bases each). The V end lost 3 bases, the J end lost 2 bases, and 38 bases lay between the germline ends. The CDR3 spans 23 residues. Germline V lookup: CDR1 WSHSY, CDR2 SAAADI. As DNA, the CDR3 is TGCGCCAGCAGTGAACCCACCTATTTATGGGGACAGGCCACTAGCGGACAGACCTACGAGCAGTACTTC. This sequence encodes CASSEPTYLWGQATSGQTYEQYF.

The count of this clone is one. This chain connects TRBV6-5 to TRBJ1-1, with D uncertain. The CDR3 length is 14 residues. Germline V gene data show CDR1 as MNHEY and CDR2 as SVGAGI. V was cut by 2 bases and J by 6 bases, with 13 bases left in between. For the CDR3, the DNA is TGTGCCAGCAGTTACAAAGGACGGAATTCTGAAGCTTTCTTT. It encodes CASSYKGRNSEAFF.

This chain joins TRBV5-6 and TRBJ2-1; no firm D call. The CDR3 covers 13 residues. V lost 0 bases, J lost 8 bases, and 9 bases lay in between. The germline gives CDR1 SGHDT, CDR2 YYEEEE. The CDR3 nucleotides are TGTGCCAGCAGCTTGGATTCGCCCTATGAGCAGTTCTTC. Its translation: CASSLDSPYEQFF.

The chain links TRBV11-3 to TRBJ2-1; D unclear. The CDR3 has 15 amino acids. From germline, CDR1 is SGHNT and CDR2 YENEEA. V lost 5 bases and J lost 0, with 11 bases in between. The CDR3 region is CASSPQDISYNEQFF. CDR3 coding DNA: TGTGCCAGCAGCCCCCAAGACATCTCCTACAATGAGCAGTTCTTC.

This chain links TRBV20-1 with TRBJ2-5; no reliable D call. Germline assignment: CDR1 DFQATT and CDR2 SNEGSKA (reference sequence). V lost 6 bases and J 3 bases, leaving 5 bases between the germline ends. The CDR3 runs 10 residues. In DNA form, the CDR3 reads TGCAGTGCCAATGAAGAGACCCAGTACTTC. Translating gives CSANEETQYF.

The V call is TRBV11-2, the J call TRBJ1-3; no clear D gene. Deletions cut 0 bases from V and 0 bases from J, with 6 bases between. Germline V gene data show CDR1 as SGHAT and CDR2 as FQNNGV. The CDR3 spans 15 residues. CDR3 loop: CASSLDPGSGNTIYF. For the CDR3, the DNA is TGTGCCAGCAGCTTAGATCCGGGCTCTGGAAACACCATATATTTT. The complete variable domain, with remaining parts taken from reference TRBV11-2 and TRBJ1-3, reads EAGVAQSPRYKIIEKRQSVAFWCNPISGHATLYWYQQILGQGPKLLIQFQNNGVVDDSQLPKDRFSAERLKGVDSTLKIQPAKLEDSAVYLCASSLDPGSGNTIYFGEGSWLTVV.

The chain joins TRBV6-1 to TRBJ1-6; 8 bases line up with TRBD1. CDR1 MNHNS and CDR2 SASEGT come from the germline V gene. V lost 8 bases and J lost 6; bases outside the gene matches: 0. This CDR3 has 12 residues. As DNA, the CDR3 is TGTGCCAGCGACAGGGGTAATTCACCCCTCCACTTT. It encodes CASDRGNSPLHF.

This sequence joins TRBV10-3 and TRBJ1-2; tentative D call: TRBD1 (5 bases). Between the trimmed V and J ends, which lost 3 bases and 4 bases, there was a span of 9 bases. Germline lookup yields CDR1 ENHRY and CDR2 SYGVKD. The CDR3 loop spans 13 amino acids. The CDR3 loop reads CAISEWGPYGYTF. DNA of the CDR3: TGTGCCATCAGTGAATGGGGACCCTATGGCTACACCTTC.

The chain carries TRBV6-5 and TRBJ1-5; perhaps TRBD1 as D (5 bases). The V and J ends lost 7 bases and 5 bases respectively, with 12 bases between them. Germline V gene lookup returns CDR1 MNHEY and CDR2 SVGAGI. The CDR3 extends over 13 amino acids. The CDR3 DNA follows: TGTGCCAGCACCCCCAGGGAGGATCAGCCCCAGCATTTT. This gives the protein CASTPREDQPQHF.